This T cell receptor beta chain was sequenced for a study of cytomegalovirus exposure and HLA in healthy donors. Findings and caveats of the study: For most subjects, TCR beta sequences were reported to predict HLA-A and HLA-B alleles with accuracy. In a later analysis, TCR beta V- and J-gene trimming showed a link to a missense DCLRE1C variant. Researchers reported that a few CMV-associated chains were confirmed in vitro as CMV antigen-specific.

Donors had nominal health at sampling but likely had unrecorded immune exposures. The PCR contained 60 Vbeta and 13 Jbeta primers. The repertoire was sequenced with immunoSEQ multiplex PCR; TCRdb's copy has only in-frame clones and lacks some. The sample comprises more than 110,000 clones, over 70% of which are singletons, and roughly 2.8% rests with the top ten. As to this clone: Its antigen is unknown.

The sequence derives from a male donor in good health and CMV-seronegative. Sample: PBMCs.

The CDR3 loop is CASGLSSGTGGEKLFF. The CDR3 DNA is TGTGCTAGTGGTTTGAGCTCCGGGACAGGGGGTGAAAAACTGTTTTTT. This chain connects TRBV12-5 to TRBJ1-4, with 11 bases lining up with TRBD1. CDR1 is LGHNT, CDR2 FRNRAP, per germline. The CDR3 length is 16 residues. V lost 2 bases and J lost 7; bases outside the gene matches: 6.